A single sample is the source of the 8 T cell receptor beta chains below, sequenced in a study of T cell repertoires in cytomegalovirus infection. In TCRdb, the reads were re-called with MiXCR into one record per CDR3 protein. Of approximately 500,000 distinct CDR3 sequences in the sample, approximately 25% were seen once. The material sequenced was PBMCs. These receptors all stem from a human donor in good health (CMV status not recorded). Some clones in this sample may be carry-over from other donors' samples.

This clonotype was observed a few times. The chain combines TRBV6-6 with TRBJ1-1, with a possible D match to TRBD1 (5 bases). Trimming took 0 bases from V and 2 from J, leaving 13 bases between them. The germline V gene encodes CDR1 MNHNY and CDR2 SVGAGI (reference sequence). CDR3 length: 16 amino acids. The CDR3: CASSYSGPGRNTEAFF. In DNA, the CDR3 is TGTGCCAGCAGTTACTCGGGACCGGGACGCAACACTGAAGCTTTCTTT.

V gene TRBV7-9 combines with J gene TRBJ2-7; a possible D gene is TRBD1 (6 bases). The CDR3 length is 15 residues. V was clipped by 1 base and J by 0 bases, with 10 bases between them. CDR1 is SEHNR and CDR2 is FQNEAQ in the germline V gene (reference sequence). The CDR3 protein is CASSLGQAGSYEQYF. The CDR3 bases are TGTGCCAGCAGCTTAGGACAGGCGGGCTCCTACGAGCAGTACTTC. The whole variable domain, filled in from reference TRBV7-9 and TRBJ2-7, reads DTGVSQNPRHKITKRGQNVTFRCDPISEHNRLYWYRQTLGQGPEFLTYFQNEAQLEKSRLLSDRFSAERPKGSFSTLEIQRTEQGDSAMYLCASSLGQAGSYEQYFGPGTRLTVT.

CDR3 bases: TGTGCCAGCAGTCCCTATATACGGACACTTCAAGAGACCCAGTACTTC. This encodes CASSPYIRTLQETQYF. The chain is built from TRBV6-2 or TRBV6-3 and TRBJ2-5; D might be TRBD1 (5 bases). The CDR3 is 16 amino acids. The V end lost 5 bases, the J end lost 2 bases, and 18 bases lay between the germline ends. The V gene's germline CDR1 is MNHEY and CDR2 SVGEGT.

Notes on this clonotype: This may stem from a read error, because a much larger clone lies one nucleotide away. This sequence joins TRBV7-9 and TRBJ2-7; the match to TRBD1 covers 9 bases. The CDR3 contains 14 residues. CDR1 is SEHNR and CDR2 is FQNEAQ in the germline V gene (reference sequence). V lost 5 bases, J lost 5 bases, and 7 bases stayed unmatched. This CDR3 reads CASSPGQGFNEQYF. CDR3 sequence (DNA): TGTGCCAGCAGCCCAGGACAGGGGTTCAACGAGCAGTACTTC. The variable domain in full, completed from reference TRBV7-9 and TRBJ2-7, reads DTGVSQNPRHKITKRGQNVTFRCDPISEHNRLYWYRQTLGQGPEFLTYFQNEAQLEKSRLLSDRFSAERPKGSFSTLEIQRTEQGDSAMYLCASSPGQGFNEQYFGPGTRLTVT.

This clonotype showed up many times. This sequence joins TRBV6-6 and TRBJ1-2, with 7 bases matching TRBD1. This CDR3 has 15 amino acids. Germline CDR1 is MNHNY and CDR2 is SVGAGI (reference sequence). V lost 1 base to trimming and J lost 3 bases; unmatched junction nucleotides: 5. The CDR3 sequence is CASSYFTGDDYGYTF. The DNA of the CDR3 is TGTGCCAGCAGTTACTTTACAGGGGATGACTATGGCTACACCTTC.

As regards this clonotype: One end of the junction fails to match germline, which may point to a read error. This chain connects TRBV12-3 or TRBV12-4 to TRBJ1-5; maybe TRBD1 (5 bases). The CDR3 loop spans 15 amino acids. CDR3 loop: CASTLSGIFNQPQHF. CDR3 in DNA: TGTGCCAGCACTTTATCAGGGATCTTCAATCAGCCCCAGCATTTT.

The genes are TRBV28 and TRBJ2-1; D is unresolved. Per the germline V gene, CDR1 is MDHEN and CDR2 is SYDVKM. This CDR3 is built from 18 residues. Trimming shortened V by 3 bases and J by 2 bases, and 20 bases separated the two germline ends. The CDR3 spells CASSFTRSGSAAYNEQFF. As DNA, the CDR3 is TGTGCCAGCAGTTTCACTCGTTCTGGGTCGGCTGCCTACAATGAGCAGTTCTTC. Using reference TRBV28 and TRBJ2-1 for the parts outside the CDR3, the full variable domain is DVKVTQSSRYLVKRTGEKVFLECVQDMDHENMFWYRQDPGLGLRLIYFSYDVKMKEKGDIPEGYSVSREKKERFSLILESASTNQTSMYLCASSFTRSGSAAYNEQFFGPGTRLTVL.

The chain is built from TRBV27 and TRBJ2-3; D ambiguous. Trimming stripped 8 bases from V and 1 base from J, with 19 bases between. There are 16 residues in the CDR3. The germline gives CDR1 MNHEY, CDR2 SMNVEV (reference sequence). CDR3 region: CASGQATYPGTDTQYF. DNA of the CDR3: TGTGCCAGCGGGCAGGCGACTTACCCTGGCACAGATACGCAGTATTTT.